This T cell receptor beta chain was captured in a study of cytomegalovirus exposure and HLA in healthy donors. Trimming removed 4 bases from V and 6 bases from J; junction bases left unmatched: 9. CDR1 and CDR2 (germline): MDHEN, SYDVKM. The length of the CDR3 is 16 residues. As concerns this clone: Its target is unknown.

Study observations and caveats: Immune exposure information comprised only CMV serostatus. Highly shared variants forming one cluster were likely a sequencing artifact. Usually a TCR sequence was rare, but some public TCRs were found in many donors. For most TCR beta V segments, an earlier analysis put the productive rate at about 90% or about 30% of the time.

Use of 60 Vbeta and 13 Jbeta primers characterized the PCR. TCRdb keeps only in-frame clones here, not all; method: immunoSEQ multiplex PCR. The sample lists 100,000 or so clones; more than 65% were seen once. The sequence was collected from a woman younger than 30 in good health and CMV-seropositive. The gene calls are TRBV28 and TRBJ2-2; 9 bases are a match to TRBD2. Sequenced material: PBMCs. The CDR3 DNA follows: TGTGCCAGCAGTTCGAATAGCGGGAGACCTCCCGGGGAGCTGTTTTTT. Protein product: CASSSNSGRPPGELFF.